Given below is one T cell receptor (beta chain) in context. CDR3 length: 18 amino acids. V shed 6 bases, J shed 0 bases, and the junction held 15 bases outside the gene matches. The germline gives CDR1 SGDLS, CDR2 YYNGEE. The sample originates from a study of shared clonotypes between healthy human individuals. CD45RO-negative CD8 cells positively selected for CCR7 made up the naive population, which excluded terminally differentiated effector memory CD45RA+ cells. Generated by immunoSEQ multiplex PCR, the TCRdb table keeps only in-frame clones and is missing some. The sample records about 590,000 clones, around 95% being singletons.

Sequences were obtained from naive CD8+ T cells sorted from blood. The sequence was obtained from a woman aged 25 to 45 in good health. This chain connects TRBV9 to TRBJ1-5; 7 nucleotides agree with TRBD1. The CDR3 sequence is CASITRGSSCYSNQPQHF. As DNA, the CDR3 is TGTGCCAGCATCACCAGGGGGTCATCTTGCTATAGCAATCAGCCCCAGCATTTT.